This TCR beta chain was sequenced during a study of long-term antiretroviral therapy in people with HIV. Study-level results: Investigators report no available data on ART adherence, viral resistance or therapy changes. Repertoire dominance by clones expanded before ART was seen at all time points. The ART regimens used between the mid-2000s and the late 2010s may be less effective than current ones. Despite increasing after ART, diversity remained lower than that of transplant donor controls.

It was version v3.0 of the immunoSEQ assay that was run at survey level. TCRdb's copy holds only in-frame clones and misses some; the assay was immunoSEQ multiplex PCR. The sample gives 15,000 to 20,000 clones, 65% to 85% of which show up once; under 5.5% is in the top ten. On this clone itself: Its antigen is currently unknown.

V dropped 6 bases and J dropped 1 base, with 12 bases sitting between them. This CDR3 is 14 amino acids long. Germline V lookup: CDR1 ENHRY, CDR2 SYGVKD. The chain uses TRBV10-3 and TRBJ1-1; a weak D match, TRBD1 (6 bases). The sample here was unsorted PBMCs, taken 0.1 years before starting antiretroviral therapy. This receptor was obtained from a man aged 18 to 30 with HIV. The CDR3 DNA reads TGTGCCATCAGGACAACAGGGCAGAACACTGAAGCTTTCTTT. It specifies CAIRTTGQNTEAFF.